One sample yielded the 7 T cell receptor beta chains listed below, sequenced in a study of neurological immune-mediated disorders. TCRdb reprocessed the 5' RACE reads with MiXCR, giving one entry per CDR3 protein. The table shows more than 45,000 distinct CDR3 sequences, with roughly 3.5% occurring only once. Sequenced sample: PBMCs. These TCRs come from a woman aged 30 to 39 with multiple sclerosis.

This clonotype was recorded many times. The chain combines TRBV28 with TRBJ2-1, with D perhaps TRBD2 (5 bases). Trimming cost V 2 bases and J 0 bases, with 17 bases left between them. Germline CDR1 is MDHEN and CDR2 is SYDVKM. This CDR3 is built from 18 residues. The CDR3 sequence is CASSLSVYRGLSYNEQFF. The CDR3 coding sequence is TGTGCCAGCAGTTTAAGCGTTTACCGCGGGCTCTCCTACAATGAGCAGTTCTTC.

This clonotype was recorded at least ten times. The rearrangement joins TRBV5-1 to TRBJ2-1, with 7 bases aligning to TRBD2. Germline V gene lookup returns CDR1 SGHRS and CDR2 YFSETQ. This CDR3 spans 16 amino acids. The V and J ends lost 0 bases and 8 bases, in that order; junction bases with no gene match: 11. CDR3 residues: CASSLGVLGGRDEQFF. The DNA of the CDR3 is TGCGCCAGCAGCTTGGGTGTCCTCGGTGGGAGGGATGAGCAGTTCTTC.

This clonotype appeared many times. The chain couples TRBV20-1 to TRBJ2-3; the match to TRBD2 covers 11 bases. The germline CDR1 and CDR2 sequences are DFQATT and SNEGSKA (reference sequence). V was clipped by 1 base and J by 8 bases; unmatched bases: 8. There are 15 residues in the CDR3. This CDR3 is CSARGRGTSGATQYF. The CDR3 bases are TGCAGTGCTAGAGGCCGGGGGACTAGCGGTGCTACGCAGTATTTT.

This clonotype was observed many times. The J gene is TRBJ2-1, the V gene TRBV5-1, with D perhaps TRBD1 or TRBD2 (5 bases each). V shed 6 bases and J shed 4 bases, with 17 bases lying between them. CDR3 length: 15 amino acids. The germline CDR1 and CDR2 sequences are SGHRS and YFSETQ. The CDR3 nucleotides are TGCGCCAGCACCCTAACAACTGGGGGTTACAATGAGCAGTTCTTC. Amino acids: CASTLTTGGYNEQFF.

This clonotype was recorded many times. The rearrangement uses TRBV7-2 and TRBJ2-3; D possibly matches TRBD1 or TRBD2 (5 bases each). Germline CDR1 and CDR2: SGHTA and FQGNSA. The CDR3 is made up of 14 amino acids. The V end was cut by 2 bases, the J end by 6 bases, with 12 bases between. CDR3 sequence: CASSLRTGADTQYF. CDR3 DNA: TGTGCCAGCAGCTTAAGGACTGGGGCGGATACGCAGTATTTT.

The sample holds many counts of this clonotype. V usage is TRBV6-2 or TRBV6-3 and J usage is TRBJ2-5; D may match TRBD1 or TRBD2 (6 bases each). With 7 bases removed from V and 1 base from J, the gap between germline ends came to 13 bases. The CDR3 covers 14 residues. Germline V gene sequence: CDR1 MNHEY, CDR2 SVGEGT. CDR3 sequence (DNA): TGTGCCAGCACTGAATGGGGGGCCCAAGAGACCCAGTACTTC. It translates to CASTEWGAQETQYF.

The genes are TRBV5-1 and TRBJ2-3; TRBD1 is a possible D gene (6 bases). The CDR3 contains 16 residues. Germline V gene lookup returns CDR1 SGHRS and CDR2 YFSETQ. Trimming removed 0 bases at V and 2 bases at J, with 13 bases between. This chain's CDR3 is CASSLGTANPTDTQYF. For the CDR3, the DNA is TGCGCCAGCAGCTTGGGGACAGCCAACCCCACAGATACGCAGTATTTT.